A single sample gave rise to the 9 T cell receptor beta chains below, sequenced in a study of cytotoxic CD8 clonotypes in ibrutinib-treated CLL. Measured with immunoSEQ multiplex PCR; TCRdb has only the in-frame clones, and not every one. This sample has some 310,000 clones, with more than 65% found just once. Sequencing used PBMCs, obtained before ibrutinib treatment. The receptors were gathered from a human donor with chronic lymphocytic leukemia.

The genes are TRBV25-1 and TRBJ2-3; no reliable D call. The CDR3 spans 14 residues. CDR1 MGHDK and CDR2 SYGVNS come from the germline V gene. The V end lost 3 bases, the J end lost 0 bases, and 7 bases lay between the germline ends. The CDR3 region has the DNA TGTGCCAGCAGTGACCTCCCTAGCACAGATACGCAGTATTTT. Encoded protein: CASSDLPSTDTQYF.

This chain joins TRBV5-4 and TRBJ1-4, with 8 nucleotides matching TRBD1. There are 14 residues in the CDR3. Germline CDR1 and CDR2: SGHNT and YYREEE (reference sequence). J gave up 2 bases and V 4 bases, and 1 base lay outside the gene matches. The CDR3, as DNA: TGTGCCAGCAGCCGACAGGGGACTAATGAAAAACTGTTTTTT. Its protein is CASSRQGTNEKLFF. The full variable domain, rest sourced from reference TRBV5-4 and TRBJ1-4, is ETGVTQSPTHLIKTRGQQVTLRCSSQSGHNTVSWYQQALGQGPQFIFQYYREEENGRGNFPPRFSGLQFPNYSSELNVNALELDDSALYLCASSRQGTNEKLFFGSGTQLSVL.

CDR3 in amino acids: CAFLLNEKLFF. Written as DNA, the CDR3 is TGTGCCTTCTTACTGAATGAAAAACTGTTTTTT. V and J are TRBV30 and TRBJ1-4; D unclear. In germline, CDR1 is GTSNPN, CDR2 SVGIG (reference sequence). The CDR3 length is 11 residues. Trimming stripped 7 bases from V and 5 bases from J, with 8 bases between.

This clone was counted between two and nine times. The chain employs TRBV6-6 and TRBJ1-5, with D perhaps matching TRBD1 (6 bases). Germline V lookup: CDR1 MNHNY, CDR2 SVGAGI (reference sequence). This CDR3 comprises 15 residues. The germline V and J ends were trimmed by 5 bases and 0 bases, with 11 bases remaining between them. CDR3 coding DNA: TGTGCCAGCAGTCCACAGGGCCTTAGCAATCAGCCCCAGCATTTT. This sequence encodes CASSPQGLSNQPQHF.

The genes are TRBV7-6 and TRBJ1-1, with TRBD1 as a possible D gene (6 bases). V was clipped by 6 bases and J by 5 bases, with 22 bases between them. Germline CDR1 reads SGHVS; CDR2 reads FNYEAQ. The CDR3 extends over 16 amino acids. CDR3 sequence reads: CASSPPGGRVRTEAFF. The CDR3 coding sequence is TGTGCCAGCAGTCCTCCCGGGGGCAGGGTGCGTACTGAAGCTTTCTTT.

This chain joins TRBV7-9 and TRBJ1-2; D possibly corresponds to TRBD1 (6 bases). CDR3 length: 11 amino acids. Germline CDR1 reads SEHNR; CDR2 reads FQNEAQ (reference sequence). With 5 bases removed from V and 10 bases from J, the gap between germline ends came to 11 bases. The CDR3 spells CASSLQGDYTF. In DNA form, the CDR3 reads TGTGCCAGCAGCCTACAGGGCGACTACACCTTC.

The chain recombines TRBV9 with TRBJ2-5, with D perhaps matching TRBD2 (6 bases). This CDR3 is 14 amino acids long. V shed 3 bases and J shed 4 bases, with 13 bases lying between them. Germline V gene sequence: CDR1 SGDLS, CDR2 YYNGEE. CDR3 residues: CASSERGLGETQYF. The CDR3 DNA reads TGTGCCAGCAGCGAGAGGGGACTGGGAGAGACCCAGTACTTC.

The rearrangement joins TRBV7-2 to TRBJ1-1; possible D gene TRBD1, 5 bases. Trimming shortened V by 1 base and J by 0 bases, and 18 bases separated the two germline ends. Germline CDR1 SGHTA, CDR2 FQGNSA. CDR3 size: 18 residues. In nucleotides, the CDR3 is TGTGCCAGCAGCTTAGGGGGGAAGGGGTTCTCCATGAACACTGAAGCTTTCTTT. Residues: CASSLGGKGFSMNTEAFF.

The CDR3 is CASSRQTSYNTGELFF. The CDR3, as DNA: TGTGCCAGCAGCCGCCAGACTAGCTATAACACCGGGGAGCTGTTTTTT. J is TRBJ2-2 and V is TRBV28; 7 bases are a match to TRBD2. The CDR3 is 16 residues long. Looked up from germline, CDR1 is MDHEN and CDR2 is SYDVKM. The ends lost 6 bases at V and 2 bases at J; junction bases unmatched: 9.